Listed below are T cell receptor beta chains from one sample, sequenced in a study of radiotherapy plus CTLA-4 blockade in lung cancer. Method: immunoSEQ multiplex PCR; TCRdb's copy keeps in-frame clones and lacks some. The repertoire includes some 60,000 clones, 60% to 80% of them detected once, and approximately 2.9% sits in the top ten. The material was peripheral blood, obtained from a patient treated with radiotherapy plus ipilimumab. These receptors all come from a human donor with non-small cell lung cancer who had a complete response to radiotherapy plus ipilimumab. Both conserved end residues are part of each CDR3. A D gene is named only where the DNA matches it firmly. Rows may omit the clone size; those that give it use once, few, many or a size class.

j_call	v_call	d_call	clone_size	cdr3_aa	cdr3_nt
TRBJ2-7	TRBV7-9	.	.	CASSDRALRGYEQYF	TGTGCCAGCAGCGATCGGGCCCTAAGGGGATACGAGCAGTACTTC
TRBJ1-3	TRBV15	.	.	CATSRDEWHSGNTIYF	TGTGCCACCAGCAGAGATGAATGGCACTCTGGAAACACCATATATTTT
TRBJ2-2	TRBV10-3	TRBD1	.	CAISDPDRGHHGELFF	TGTGCCATCAGTGACCCCGACAGGGGTCATCACGGGGAGCTGTTTTTT
TRBJ1-2	TRBV27	.	few	CASSLYEGLGYGYTF	TGTGCCAGCAGTTTGTACGAGGGTTTGGGCTATGGCTACACCTTC
TRBJ2-2	TRBV10-3	TRBD2	.	CAITTERGITGELFF	TGTGCCATCACCACGGAGCGGGGGATCACCGGGGAGCTGTTTTTT
TRBJ2-7	TRBV7-6	TRBD2	.	CASSLGAGTSGSYEQYF	TGTGCCAGCAGCTTAGGGGCAGGGACTAGCGGGAGTTACGAGCAGTACTTC
TRBJ1-2	TRBV12-5	.	.	CASGLVRGILGYTF	TGTGCTAGTGGTTTGGTACGAGGGATCTTAGGCTACACCTTC
TRBJ2-7	TRBV5-1	.	once	CASSLVQEKQYF	TGCGCCAGCAGCTTGGTACAGGAAAAGCAGTACTTC
TRBJ1-2	TRBV5-1	TRBD1	.	CASSSDRGGGYTF	TGTGCCAGCAGCTCGGACAGGGGGGGAGGCTACACCTTC
TRBJ2-2	TRBV7-7	TRBD2	.	CASSVGTSKRELFF	TGTGCCAGCAGCGTGGGGACTAGCAAAAGGGAGCTGTTTTTT
TRBJ2-5	TRBV7-8	TRBD1	.	CASSHLQGPQETQYF	TGTGCCAGCAGCCACCTACAGGGGCCCCAAGAGACCCAGTACTTC
TRBJ1-2	TRBV7-9	TRBD1	.	CASSLGTANYGYTF	TGTGCCAGCAGCCTCGGGACAGCTAACTATGGCTACACCTTC
TRBJ2-1	TRBV7-9	.	.	CASSVGGAGMGSNEQFF	TGTGCCAGCAGCGTAGGCGGAGCGGGTATGGGTTCCAATGAGCAGTTCTTC
TRBJ2-3	TRBV9	.	.	CASSPVQTIHTDTQYF	TGTGCCAGCAGCCCGGTACAGACGATACACACAGATACGCAGTATTTT
TRBJ1-4	TRBV2	.	.	CASSDWTGLNEKLFF	TGTGCCAGCAGCGACTGGACGGGACTTAATGAAAAACTGTTTTTT
TRBJ1-6	TRBV7-2	.	once	CASSFTGSSYNSPLHF	TGTGCCAGCAGCTTTACAGGAAGCTCCTATAATTCACCCCTCCACTTT
TRBJ2-2	TRBV27	.	.	CASSLRAQATGELFF	TGTGCCAGCAGTTTGAGGGCCCAGGCTACCGGGGAGCTGTTTTTT
TRBJ2-7	TRBV28	.	few	CATKFGGPTGEQYF	TGTGCCACCAAGTTTGGGGGCCCTACGGGGGAGCAGTACTTC
TRBJ1-5	TRBV6-6	.	.	CASSSPGSSNQPQHF	TGTGCCAGCAGTTCGCCGGGGTCCAGCAATCAGCCCCAGCATTTT
TRBJ2-3	TRBV28	.	.	CASSLSGPGDTQYF	TGTGCCAGCAGTTTATCCGGCCCGGGGGATACGCAGTATTTT
TRBJ1-4	TRBV7-8	.	few	CASSLVPGFNEKLFF	TGTGCCAGCAGCTTAGTCCCGGGGTTCAATGAAAAACTGTTTTTT
TRBJ1-5	TRBV4-1	.	once	CASSQDSDSQSNQPQHF	TGCGCCAGCAGCCAAGATTCGGACAGCCAGAGCAATCAGCCCCAGCATTTT
TRBJ1-1	TRBV4-1	TRBD1	.	CASSQTDRVGTEAFF	TGCGCCAGCAGCCAAACAGACAGGGTGGGAACTGAAGCTTTCTTT
TRBJ1-1	TRBV4-3	TRBD1	.	CASSQTGLRGPGEAFF	TGCGCCAGCAGCCAGACAGGGTTACGGGGCCCGGGTGAAGCTTTCTTT
TRBJ1-1	TRBV19	TRBD1	.	CASSTNRGGTEAFF	TGTGCCAGTAGTACCAACAGGGGGGGCACTGAAGCTTTCTTT
TRBJ2-7	TRBV5-6	.	.	CASSPRDWNFFDEQYF	TGTGCCAGCAGCCCCCGGGACTGGAATTTCTTTGACGAGCAGTACTTC
TRBJ1-1	TRBV7-8	TRBD1	.	CASSSFSGTGTEAFF	TGTGCCAGCAGCTCCTTCTCGGGGACAGGGACTGAAGCTTTCTTT
TRBJ2-5	TRBV5-1	TRBD1	once	CASSLAPGTGVETQYF	TGCGCCAGCAGCTTGGCCCCCGGGACAGGGGTGGAGACCCAGTACTTC
TRBJ1-5	TRBV15	.	.	CATSRGRYQPQHF	TGTGCCACCAGCAGAGGCAGATATCAGCCCCAGCATTTT
TRBJ2-6	TRBV7-9	.	.	CASSSYTGANVLTF	TGTGCCAGCAGCTCTTACACTGGGGCCAACGTCCTGACTTTC
TRBJ2-2	TRBV29-1	.	.	CSVRARGTNTGELFF	TGCAGCGTTCGTGCCAGGGGAACGAACACCGGGGAGCTGTTTTTT